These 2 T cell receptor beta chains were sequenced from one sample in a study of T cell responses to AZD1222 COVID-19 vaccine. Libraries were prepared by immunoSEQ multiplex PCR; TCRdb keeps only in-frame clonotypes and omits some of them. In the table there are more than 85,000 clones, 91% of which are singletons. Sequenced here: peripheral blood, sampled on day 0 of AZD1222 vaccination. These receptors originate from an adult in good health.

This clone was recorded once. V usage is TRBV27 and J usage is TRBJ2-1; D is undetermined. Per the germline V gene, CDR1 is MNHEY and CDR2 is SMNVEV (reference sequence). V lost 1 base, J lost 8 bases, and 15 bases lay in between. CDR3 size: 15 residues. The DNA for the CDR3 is TGTGCCAGCAGTTTATGGGCCAGCCGCGGAGATGAGCAGTTCTTC. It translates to CASSLWASRGDEQFF.

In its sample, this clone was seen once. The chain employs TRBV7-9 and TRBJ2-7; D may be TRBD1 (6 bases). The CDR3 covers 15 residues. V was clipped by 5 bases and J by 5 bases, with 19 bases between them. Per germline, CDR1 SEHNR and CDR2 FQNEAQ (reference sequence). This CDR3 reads CASSPSWQGLNEQYF. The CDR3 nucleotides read TGTGCCAGCAGCCCAAGTTGGCAGGGGCTAAACGAGCAGTACTTC.